The subject of this entry is one T cell receptor (beta chain). One end of the junction varies from germline; a read error may be responsible. Study processing details: Per-library CDR3 reads ranged roughly 2.2 to 3.6 million; clonotypes, ~90,000 to ~550,000. TCRdb redid the calling of the 5' RACE reads with MiXCR, one entry per CDR3 protein. The V and J calls were not made by the authors but by TCRdb's processing. In the table there are fewer than 450,000 distinct CDR3 sequences, about 28% of which are singletons. This sample is part of a study of identical twins' blood T cells. The CDR3 length is 13 residues. Germline lookup yields CDR1 SGHDN and CDR2 FVKESK.

This rearrangement joins TRBV14 to TRBJ1-2; D is ambiguous. The sample taken for sequencing was PBMCs. The receptor was isolated from a woman between 18 and 55 years old in good health. CDR3 region: CASSQELGYGCTF. DNA for the CDR3: TGTGCCAGCAGCCAAGAACTCGGCTATGGCTGCACCTTC.